The rows below give T cell receptor beta chains drawn from one sample of a study of blood T cell repertoires in COVID-19. Sequencing used immunoSEQ multiplex PCR; TCRdb keeps in-frame clones, though not all of them. Among 20,000 to 30,000 clones, about 81% were seen once, and the ten largest hold around 9.3%. The sample was peripheral blood. The receptors shown here come from a human donor in a cohort sampled during active COVID-19. CDR3s leave out the opening cysteine and the closing phenylalanine or tryptophan. A D gene is named only where the DNA matches it firmly.

D	V	J	CDR3
NA	TRBV4-3	TRBJ1-2	ASSQDSARRANYGYT
TRBD1	TRBV11-3	TRBJ2-7	ASRPGQGASYEQY
TRBD1	TRBV5-1	TRBJ1-4	ASSLGQGRAREKLF
NA	TRBV19	TRBJ1-2	ASRKTGPTYGYT
NA	TRBV28	TRBJ2-7	ASMTNGYEQY
TRBD1	TRBV6-5	TRBJ1-5	ASSYSGQGSQPQH
NA	TRBV9	TRBJ1-6	ASSVTGDYNSPLH
NA	TRBV6-5	TRBJ1-1	ASRVRANTEAF
NA	TRBV12-5	TRBJ2-1	ASGFATSGSSYNEQF
TRBD1	TRBV29-1	TRBJ2-7	SVAPGTGGEQY
NA	TRBV3-1/TRBV3-2	TRBJ2-3	ASSQDPAELTDTQY
NA	TRBV9	TRBJ2-2	ASSVTVNTGELF
NA	TRBV4-2	TRBJ1-1	ASSQDPGWTF
TRBD2	TRBV25-1	TRBJ2-1	ASSEGLAGGSYNEQF
NA	TRBV19	TRBJ2-3	ASTLRAAATSDTQY
NA	TRBV11-3	TRBJ2-1	ASSPRGRGNEQF
TRBD1	TRBV9	TRBJ2-7	ASSPRDRVGEQY
TRBD1	TRBV29-1	TRBJ1-2	RVRGRRGYT
NA	TRBV11-3	TRBJ2-1	ASSLLATPPRYEQF